The rows below give T cell receptor beta chains drawn from one sample of a study of cytomegalovirus exposure and HLA in healthy donors. Method: immunoSEQ multiplex PCR; TCRdb's copy keeps in-frame clones and lacks some. Of about 190,000 clones in the sample, about 80% are singletons; the top ten hold roughly 2.6%. Specimen: PBMCs. Receptors were obtained from a woman in her fifties or sixties in good health and CMV-seropositive. CDR3s include the opening cysteine and the closing phenylalanine or tryptophan. Each record gives: V gene, D gene, J gene, clone size, CDR3 protein, CDR3 DNA. D genes are given only for firm matches. Only some rows state a clone size, as once, few, many or a class for expanded clones.

TRBV11-1	.	TRBJ1-5	.	CASSWEQVLTSGDQPQHF	TGTGCCAGCAGCTGGGAACAGGTTTTAACCTCTGGGGATCAGCCCCAGCATTTT
TRBV5-4	.	TRBJ2-6	.	CASSHRATGTGANVLTF	TGTGCCAGCAGCCATCGGGCGACGGGGACTGGGGCCAACGTCCTGACTTTC
TRBV9	.	TRBJ2-7	.	CASSADWGRLHSYEQYF	TGTGCCAGCAGCGCGGATTGGGGCAGACTTCACTCCTACGAGCAGTACTTC
TRBV5-1	.	TRBJ1-6	few	CASSPGTRSSYNSPLHF	TGCGCCAGCAGTCCGGGGACTCGTAGCTCCTATAATTCACCCCTCCACTTT
TRBV28	.	TRBJ1-5	.	CASSLAGLGNQPQHF	TGTGCCAGCAGTTTGGCAGGGCTTGGCAATCAGCCCCAGCATTTT
TRBV18	TRBD2	TRBJ2-5	.	CASSRNSGGEQETQYF	TGTGCCAGCTCCCGCAACAGCGGGGGGGAACAAGAGACCCAGTACTTC
TRBV9	TRBD2	TRBJ2-1	.	CASSAVPSGTSGGAIGNEQFF	TGTGCCAGCAGCGCAGTTCCTTCCGGGACTAGCGGGGGGGCCATAGGCAATGAGCAGTTCTTC
TRBV7-9	.	TRBJ1-1	.	CASSFYRVYSTTEAFF	TGTGCCAGCAGCTTCTACAGGGTTTATTCGACCACTGAAGCTTTCTTT
TRBV5-1	.	TRBJ2-2	.	CASSLAVTNTGELFF	TGCGCCAGCAGCTTGGCGGTGACGAACACCGGGGAGCTGTTTTTT
TRBV5-1	TRBD1	TRBJ1-1	.	CASSLDPQGAKTEAFF	TGCGCCAGCAGCTTGGATCCCCAGGGGGCTAAAACTGAAGCTTTCTTT
TRBV7-2	.	TRBJ1-2	.	CASSTLRYGYTF	TGTGCCAGCAGCACCCTGCGCTATGGCTACACCTTC
TRBV7-2	.	TRBJ2-3	.	CASSLDGSGTDTQYF	TGTGCCAGCAGCTTAGACGGTTCTGGCACAGATACGCAGTATTTT
TRBV27	.	TRBJ2-7	.	CASSLNFGGASYEQYF	TGTGCCAGCAGTTTAAATTTTGGCGGAGCCTCCTACGAGCAGTACTTC
TRBV2	TRBD1	TRBJ1-5	.	CASSQGAGSNQPQHF	TGTGCCAGCAGTCAGGGGGCGGGGAGCAATCAGCCCCAGCATTTT
TRBV30	.	TRBJ2-7	.	CAWGGSSYEQYF	TGTGCCTGGGGAGGTAGCTCCTACGAGCAGTACTTC
TRBV4-2	.	TRBJ2-3	.	CASSRGTDTDTQYF	TGTGCCAGCAGCCGCGGGACAGACACAGATACGCAGTATTTT
TRBV2	TRBD1	TRBJ1-6	once	CASSVRTGDSPLHF	TGTGCCAGCAGTGTAAGGACAGGGGATTCACCCCTCCACTTT
TRBV6-6	.	TRBJ1-1	once	CASFRPGNTEAFF	TGTGCCAGCTTCCGGCCGGGGAACACTGAAGCTTTCTTT
TRBV6-6	.	TRBJ2-7	.	CASSSDSVHEQYF	TGTGCCAGCAGTTCGGACAGTGTCCACGAGCAGTACTTC
TRBV6-1	.	TRBJ1-6	few	CASRGAGYNSPLHF	TGTGCCAGCAGAGGGGCCGGCTATAATTCACCCCTCCACTTT
TRBV5-4	TRBD1	TRBJ2-7	.	CASSLVGTGGHEQYF	TGTGCCAGCAGCTTGGTAGGGACAGGGGGGCACGAGCAGTACTTC
TRBV11-2	.	TRBJ2-7	.	CASSSAGWYEQYF	TGTGCCAGCAGCTCTGCGGGATGGTACGAGCAGTACTTC
TRBV5-4	TRBD2	TRBJ2-7	few	CASSSGLAYEQYF	TGTGCCAGCAGCTCGGGACTAGCCTACGAGCAGTACTTC
TRBV28	.	TRBJ1-5	.	CASRPLRVGNQPQHF	TGTGCCAGCAGGCCTCTCCGGGTTGGCAATCAGCCCCAGCATTTT
TRBV6-1	.	TRBJ1-6	once	CASRETGWGNSPLHF	TGTGCCAGCAGAGAAACAGGGTGGGGTAATTCACCCCTCCACTTT
TRBV20-1	.	TRBJ1-2	.	CSARGSNGYTF	TGCAGTGCTAGGGGCAGCAACGGCTACACCTTC
TRBV7-2	.	TRBJ2-5	.	CASSSISFGETQYF	TGTGCCAGCAGCTCCATTAGCTTCGGAGAGACCCAGTACTTC
TRBV5-4	.	TRBJ1-1	.	CASSNLRRLDEAFF	TGTGCCAGCAGCAATTTACGCAGGTTAGATGAAGCTTTCTTT
TRBV7-3	.	TRBJ2-1	.	CASSPIPDNEQFF	TGTGCCAGCAGCCCTATTCCGGACAATGAGCAGTTCTTC
TRBV7-3	TRBD2	TRBJ2-1	.	CASSLMGLAGVGEQFF	TGTGCCAGCAGCTTAATGGGACTAGCGGGGGTCGGTGAGCAGTTCTTC
TRBV6-5	TRBD2	TRBJ2-5	.	CASSKERLAQETQYF	TGTGCCAGCAGCAAGGAACGACTAGCCCAAGAGACCCAGTACTTC
TRBV5-1	TRBD1	TRBJ1-3	.	CASSPRDRGNTIYF	TGCGCCAGCAGCCCCCGGGACAGAGGAAACACCATATATTTT
TRBV19	TRBD1	TRBJ1-2	.	CASTPTGTGPSSGYTF	TGTGCCAGTACCCCTACCGGGACAGGTCCGTCGAGTGGCTACACCTTC
TRBV5-4	TRBD2	TRBJ2-1	.	CAAGMAGGYNEQFF	TGTGCCGCCGGAATGGCGGGGGGCTACAATGAGCAGTTCTTC
TRBV7-6	.	TRBJ1-5	few	CASSSQTCPQPQHF	TGTGCCAGCAGCTCCCAAACATGTCCTCAGCCCCAGCATTTT
TRBV5-1	.	TRBJ1-2	few	CASSPQGGGNYGYTF	TGCGCCAGCAGCCCCCAAGGGGGGGGAAACTATGGCTACACCTTC
TRBV9	TRBD2	TRBJ2-3	.	CASSVAFLAGDGTDTQYF	TGTGCCAGCAGCGTAGCTTTTCTGGCGGGGGATGGCACAGATACGCAGTATTTT
TRBV25-1	.	TRBJ2-1	.	CASSELGQGNEQFF	TGTGCCAGCAGTGAATTGGGGCAGGGAAATGAGCAGTTCTTC
TRBV10-3	.	TRBJ2-3	.	CAIRKDTDQGLDTDTQYF	TGTGCCATCAGGAAGGACACGGACCAGGGTTTAGACACAGATACGCAGTATTTT
TRBV7-9	TRBD2	TRBJ2-7	.	CASSPRTSGDGYEQYF	TGTGCCAGCAGCCCAAGGACTAGCGGGGACGGATACGAGCAGTACTTC
TRBV5-1	.	TRBJ1-1	.	CASSLVPGGTEASF	TGCGCCAGCAGCTTGGTCCCGGGAGGCACCGAAGCTTCCTTT